This TCR beta chain was retrieved from a study of cytomegalovirus exposure and HLA in healthy donors. Regarding the study as a whole: According to an earlier analysis, most TCR beta V segments yielded productive rearrangements about 87% or about 30% of the time. In a later analysis, productive TCRs from donors in an Asian-associated ancestry cluster reportedly carried fewer N-insertions than the cohort mean. TCR beta sequences reportedly predicted the HLA-A and HLA-B alleles of most subjects accurately.

V was clipped by 7 bases and J by 3 bases; unmatched bases: 3. This CDR3 spans 13 amino acids. In germline, CDR1 is SGDLS, CDR2 YYNGEE. PCR amplification relied on 60 Vbeta primers (plus 13 Jbeta primers). The data were produced by immunoSEQ multiplex PCR, yet TCRdb's version contains in-frame clones alone and is incomplete. This sample has about 140,000 clones, with roughly 80% found just once. Worth noting for this clone: Its antigen is not known.

The TCR sequence derives from a woman between 40 and 50 years old in good health and CMV-seropositive. What was sequenced was PBMCs. The chain employs TRBV9 and TRBJ2-3, with TRBD2 identical over 9 bases. CDR3: CASGGGGTDTQYF. CDR3 nucleotide sequence: TGTGCCAGCGGCGGGGGGGGAACAGATACGCAGTATTTT.